This T cell receptor beta chain comes out of a study of blood T cell repertoires in COVID-19. For the study at large: Some COVID-19 samples were acute and others convalescent; all came from the United States, Italy and Spain. Sample material is recorded as cDNA or gDNA derived from T cells, B-cell-depleted T cells, or PBMCs.

In the authors' methods: Quantification of nucleated cells was approximated via reference gene primer amplification. The repertoire was sequenced with immunoSEQ multiplex PCR; TCRdb's copy has only in-frame clones and lacks some. The D gene and trimming were derived from the DNA, and the V and J assignments and clone size from that table. Among around 130,000 clones listed, approximately 84% were seen once. Germline V gene sequence: CDR1 MNHEY, CDR2 SVGAGI. With 4 bases clipped from V and 6 bases from J, the junction kept 8 bases outside the gene matches. CDR3 length: 15 amino acids. Sequencing used peripheral blood. This clonotype was obtained from a woman of 80 years or more with acute or convalescent COVID-19. V is TRBV6-5 and J is TRBJ1-5, with TRBD1 identical over 8 bases. The CDR3 sequence: CASSSQGAVGQPQHF. The CDR3 nucleotides read TGTGCCAGCAGTTCCCAGGGGGCAGTAGGTCAGCCCCAGCATTTT.